Below, 26 T cell receptor beta chains from the same sample are listed, as sequenced in a study of T cell repertoires in cytomegalovirus infection. TCRdb fed the reads into MiXCR, producing one record per CDR3 protein. Here the sample spans a few hundred thousand distinct CDR3 sequences, more than 8% being singletons. The sample was PBMCs. The receptors shown here come from a human donor in good health (CMV status not recorded). Some clones in this sample may be carry-over from other donors' samples.

This clonotype was seen a handful of times. The CDR3 loop is CASSVGRIGGKQETQYF. The CDR3 DNA reads as TGTGCCAGCAGCGTAGGAAGAATCGGGGGAAAACAAGAGACCCAGTACTTC. The V gene is TRBV9, the J gene TRBJ2-5; TRBD2 is a possible D gene (6 bases). CDR1 SGDLS and CDR2 YYNGEE come from the germline V gene. The length of the CDR3 is 17 residues. V dropped 0 bases and J dropped 2 bases, with 17 bases sitting between them. The whole variable domain, filled in from reference TRBV9 and TRBJ2-5, reads DSGVTQTPKHLITATGQRVTLRCSPRSGDLSVYWYQQSLDQGLQFLIQYYNGEERAKGNILERFSAQQFPDLHSELNLSSLELGDSALYFCASSVGRIGGKQETQYFGPGTRLLVL.

This rearrangement joins TRBV7-9 to TRBJ2-2, with 10 positions matching TRBD2. Germline V gene sequence: CDR1 SEHNR, CDR2 FQNEAQ (reference sequence). The junction had 7 bases not matched to a gene; V was cut back by 5 bases and J by 4 bases. The CDR3 runs to 16 residues. CDR3 sequence: CASSLRLAGPTGELFF. The CDR3 nucleotides are TGTGCCAGCAGCCTGCGACTAGCGGGCCCCACCGGGGAGCTGTTTTTT.

This chain joins TRBV7-3 and TRBJ2-1, with TRBD2 matching over 9 bases. Per the germline V gene, CDR1 is SGHTA and CDR2 is FQGTGA. CDR3 size: 16 residues. V trimming: 5 bases; J trimming: 9 bases; junction bases outside the gene matches: 14. Here the CDR3 reads CASSPTNLAGFGEQFF. The CDR3 nucleotides are TGTGCCAGCAGCCCAACTAACCTAGCGGGGTTTGGTGAGCAGTTCTTC.

The chain uses TRBV5-1 and TRBJ2-2; D might be TRBD2 (6 bases). This CDR3 has 15 residues. CDR1 and CDR2 (germline): SGHRS, YFSETQ. V was trimmed by 1 base and J by 3 bases, leaving 10 bases between them. CDR3 nucleotide sequence: TGCGCCAGCAGCTTGAAGGGACTTCACACCGGGGAGCTGTTTTTT. This encodes CASSLKGLHTGELFF.

This clonotype has a handful of counts. This chain links TRBV19 with TRBJ2-2; unclear D gene. CDR1 LNHDA and CDR2 SQIVND come from the germline V gene (reference sequence). V lost 0 bases and J lost 1, with 6 bases in between. CDR3 length: 15 residues. The CDR3 coding sequence is TGTGCCAGTAGTATAGAGGTCGGGAACACCGGGGAGCTGTTTTTT. This encodes CASSIEVGNTGELFF.

Many counts were recorded for this clonotype. The V call is TRBV20-1, the J call TRBJ2-7; a possible D gene is TRBD2 (6 bases). The CDR3 is made up of 13 amino acids. With 5 bases removed from V and 3 bases from J, the gap between germline ends came to 14 bases. Germline lookup yields CDR1 DFQATT and CDR2 SNEGSKA (reference sequence). CDR3 loop: CSAAAGRGYEQYF. The CDR3 region has the DNA TGCAGTGCTGCGGCCGGGCGGGGCTACGAGCAGTACTTC.

This clonotype turned up a few times. The gene calls are TRBV27 and TRBJ1-6, with unresolved D. Germline V CDR1 and CDR2: MNHEY, SMNVEV (reference sequence). This CDR3 spans 15 amino acids. The V and J ends lost 6 bases and 10 bases respectively, with 19 bases between them. This CDR3 is CASSNDPWPGSPLHF. CDR3 bases: TGTGCCAGCAGCAACGACCCCTGGCCGGGGTCACCCCTCCACTTT.

This rearrangement joins TRBV30 to TRBJ2-7, with D possibly TRBD1 on 5 matching bases. This CDR3 region has 14 residues. With 3 bases removed from V and 2 bases from J, the gap between germline ends came to 14 bases. CDR1 is GTSNPN, CDR2 SVGIG, per germline (reference sequence). CDR3 DNA: TGTGCCTGGAGAGAGCAGGGAAACACCTACGAGCAGTACTTC. This sequence encodes CAWREQGNTYEQYF.

The chain couples TRBV28 to TRBJ2-1; D is unclear. Germline CDR1 reads MDHEN; CDR2 reads SYDVKM. CDR3 length equals 13 residues. The V end lost 1 base, the J end lost 5 bases, and 6 bases lay between the germline ends. As DNA, the CDR3 is TGTGCCAGCAGTTTATCAGTCCACAATGAGCAGTTCTTC. Translation: CASSLSVHNEQFF.

The sample holds many counts of this clonotype. This rearrangement joins TRBV7-9 to TRBJ2-3, with a weak D call TRBD2 (5 bases). Trimming pared 5 bases from V and 2 bases from J, leaving 14 bases between. CDR1 is SEHNR, CDR2 FQNEAQ, per germline (reference sequence). This CDR3 has 15 amino acids. The CDR3 nucleotides are TGTGCCAGCAGCCCCAGAAGCGGAGTCACAGATACGCAGTATTTT. This codes for CASSPRSGVTDTQYF.

This chain uses TRBV12-3 or TRBV12-4 with TRBJ2-7, with D possibly matching TRBD1 (8 bases). The ends were cut back, 5 bases at V and 7 bases at J, with 18 bases in the middle. CDR3 length equals 14 residues. This chain's CDR3 is CASSTTGGAREQYF. In DNA, the CDR3 is TGTGCCAGCAGTACAACAGGGGGGGCTAGGGAGCAGTACTTC.

This clonotype was picked up many times. This rearrangement joins TRBV6-6 to TRBJ2-7; weak D call: TRBD1 (6 bases). The V end lost 6 bases, the J end lost 5 bases, and 14 bases lay between the germline ends. Germline CDR1 reads MNHNY; CDR2 reads SVGAGI (reference sequence). The CDR3 consists of 13 residues. DNA of the CDR3: TGTGCCAGCAGAGAACCCCCAGGGGACGAGCAGTACTTC. Its protein product is CASREPPGDEQYF.

As concerns this clonotype: Mismatch with germline at one junction end may stem from a read error. J is TRBJ2-3 and V is TRBV27, with D possibly being TRBD1 (6 bases). CDR3 length equals 16 residues. Germline V gene data show CDR1 as MNHEY and CDR2 as SMNVEV (reference sequence). CDR3 sequence: CASRPLGTLSTETQYF. CDR3 DNA: TGTGCCAGCAGACCTCTCGGGACACTTAGCACAGAAACGCAGTATTTT.

This clonotype was seen only a few times. The chain recombines TRBV2 with TRBJ2-7, with 7 bases identical to TRBD1. CDR3 length equals 13 residues. V was pared by 4 bases and J by 3 bases, with 3 bases of the junction left unmatched. CDR1 is SNHLY, CDR2 FYNNEI, per germline. The CDR3 coding sequence is TGTGCCAGCAGTGGGGACAGACTCTACGAGCAGTACTTC. As protein: CASSGDRLYEQYF.

This clonotype was seen ten or more times. The chain uses TRBV7-2 and TRBJ2-7; D remains ambiguous. The ends were cut back, 5 bases at V and 6 bases at J, with 20 bases in the middle. The CDR3 totals 15 residues. Germline assignment: CDR1 SGHTA and CDR2 FQGNSA. The CDR3 DNA is TGTGCCAGCAGCCTCACTACCCTTAACATAATCGAGCAGTACTTC. Its translation: CASSLTTLNIIEQYF.

This clonotype was seen a handful of times. V gene TRBV28 combines with J gene TRBJ2-5, with TRBD2 as a possible D gene (5 bases). The CDR3 runs to 12 residues. In germline, CDR1 is MDHEN, CDR2 SYDVKM. Trimming stripped 3 bases from V and 7 bases from J, with 9 bases between. The CDR3 DNA follows: TGTGCCAGCAGTTTCCGTGCGGGGACCCAGTACTTC. Its translation: CASSFRAGTQYF.

This clonotype was found many times. The rearrangement links TRBV7-2 to TRBJ2-2; maybe TRBD2 (5 bases). V was clipped by 2 bases and J by 8 bases, with 9 bases between them. The germline V gene has CDR1 SGHTA and CDR2 FQGNSA. This CDR3 comprises 13 residues. CDR3 sequence (DNA): TGTGCCAGCAGCTTATTAAGGGAGGGGGAGCTGTTTTTT. It is translated as CASSLLREGELFF.

The rearrangement joins TRBV29-1 to TRBJ1-1; tentative D call: TRBD1 (5 bases). Trimming stripped 7 bases from V and 1 base from J, with 16 bases between. This CDR3 spans 14 amino acids. CDR1 is SQVTM, CDR2 ANQGSEA, per germline. CDR3 sequence (DNA): TGCAGCGGGGGGGGGACCACAGGGAACACTGAAGCTTTCTTT. Protein: CSGGGTTGNTEAFF.

A few counts support this clonotype. The chain links TRBV7-4 to TRBJ2-7, with TRBD1 as a possible D gene (5 bases). From germline, CDR1 is SGHVT and CDR2 SQSDAQ. Between the trimmed V and J ends, which lost 4 bases and 0 bases, there was a span of 13 bases. The CDR3 contains 15 residues. For the CDR3, the DNA is TGTGCCAGCAGCTCCAGGGCTCCGCTCTCCTACGAGCAGTACTTC. Translation: CASSSRAPLSYEQYF.

This chain uses TRBV20-1 with TRBJ2-7; 12 bases are a match to TRBD2. This CDR3 is built from 14 residues. V shed 3 bases and J 5 bases; nucleotides not matched to a gene: 5. Germline CDR1 reads DFQATT; CDR2 reads SNEGSKA (reference sequence). The CDR3 is CSASHRLAGDEQYF. CDR3 nucleotides: TGCAGTGCTAGCCACCGACTAGCGGGAGACGAGCAGTACTTC.

This clonotype was seen a handful of times. The gene calls are TRBV7-9 and TRBJ1-2; no clear D. CDR3 length: 13 amino acids. The germline gives CDR1 SEHNR, CDR2 FQNEAQ (reference sequence). Trimming took 1 base from V and 4 from J, leaving 7 bases between them. This CDR3 is CASSLGTLYGYTF. The DNA for the CDR3 is TGTGCCAGCAGCTTAGGGACGCTCTATGGCTACACCTTC.

This clonotype turned up a few times. The chain combines TRBV7-2 with TRBJ1-5; D is unclear. This CDR3 region has 18 residues. The V end lost 2 bases, the J end lost 0 bases, and 17 bases lay between the germline ends. CDR1 is SGHTA and CDR2 is FQGNSA in the germline V gene. The CDR3 DNA is TGTGCCAGCAGCTTATACAACGGAGGGATGGGTAGCAATCAGCCCCAGCATTTT. It yields the protein CASSLYNGGMGSNQPQHF. The whole variable domain, filled in from reference TRBV7-2 and TRBJ1-5, reads GAGVSQSPSNKVTEKGKDVELRCDPISGHTALYWYRQSLGQGLEFLIYFQGNSAPDKSGLPSDRFSAERTGGSVSTLTIQRTQQEDSAVYLCASSLYNGGMGSNQPQHFGDGTRLSIL.

This clonotype occurred many times. The chain couples TRBV7-9 to TRBJ1-2, with 12 bases identical to TRBD1. Per germline, CDR1 SEHNR and CDR2 FQNEAQ (reference sequence). The CDR3 runs 18 residues. Losses at the gene ends were 2 bases for V and 1 base for J; bases not matched to a gene: 8. In DNA, the CDR3 is TGTGCCAGCAGCTTACCCGGGGGGACAGGGGGCCTTAACTATGGCTACACCTTC. Its translation: CASSLPGGTGGLNYGYTF.

This clonotype has at least ten counts. The chain employs TRBV7-9 and TRBJ1-6, with D hard to call. V was trimmed by 3 bases and J by 8 bases, leaving 17 bases between them. CDR1 is SEHNR, CDR2 FQNEAQ, per germline (reference sequence). CDR3 length: 16 amino acids. The DNA of the CDR3 is TGTGCCAGCAGCTTCCCTAGGGCGACCGGAGATTCACCCCTCCACTTT. Its translation is CASSFPRATGDSPLHF.

The chain joins TRBV2 to TRBJ2-1; possibly TRBD2 for D (5 bases). The CDR3 covers 14 residues. Germline assignment: CDR1 SNHLY and CDR2 FYNNEI. Trimming removed 6 bases at V and 9 bases at J, with 18 bases between. The CDR3 DNA reads TGTGCCAGCAGGGACCACACTAGGATCGGTGAGCAGTTCTTC. The encoded protein is CASRDHTRIGEQFF.

There are a few counts of this clonotype. The V gene is TRBV7-9, the J gene TRBJ1-4, with no clear D. Germline CDR1 reads SEHNR; CDR2 reads FQNEAQ (reference sequence). CDR3 length: 16 amino acids. V shed 3 bases and J shed 0 bases, with 11 bases lying between them. The DNA for the CDR3 is TGTGCCAGCAGCTTGGCACACACGACAACTAATGAAAAACTGTTTTTT. Its translation is CASSLAHTTTNEKLFF.